The 16 T cell receptor beta chains below all came from one sample that was sequenced in a study of cytomegalovirus exposure and HLA in healthy donors. Researchers ran the PCR with 60 Vbeta and 13 Jbeta primers. Using immunoSEQ multiplex PCR, the repertoire was profiled, and TCRdb retains in-frame clones only, with some absent. The table includes 150,000 to 200,000 clones, 75% detected once. Material for sequencing was PBMCs. These receptor sequences come from a woman in her 50s in good health and CMV-seropositive.

This clone showed up just a few times. V gene TRBV11-2 combines with J gene TRBJ2-1; D call uncertain. V was cut by 2 bases and J by 1 base, with 6 bases left in between. The CDR3 totals 14 residues. Germline CDR1 reads SGHAT; CDR2 reads FQNNGV. The CDR3 spells CASSLPGSYNEQFF. In DNA form, the CDR3 reads TGTGCCAGCAGCTTACCAGGTTCCTACAATGAGCAGTTCTTC.

CDR3 amino acids: CATRHSDNEQFF. CDR3 in DNA: TGTGCCACCAGACATAGCGACAATGAGCAGTTCTTC. The chain recombines TRBV15 with TRBJ2-1; possible D gene TRBD2, 5 bases. The V and J ends lost 6 bases and 5 bases respectively, with 8 bases between them. Germline V lookup: CDR1 LNHNV, CDR2 YYDKDF (reference sequence). This CDR3 contains 12 residues.

The chain has TRBV5-1 and TRBJ2-1; TRBD2 agrees at 9 bases. CDR1 is SGHRS, CDR2 YFSETQ, per germline. The J segment lost 4 bases and the V segment lost 5 bases, leaving 1 base of the junction unmatched. This CDR3 is built from 13 residues. As DNA, the CDR3 is TGCGCCAGCAGAAGCGGGGGGTACAATGAGCAGTTCTTC. Translation: CASRSGGYNEQFF.

V and J are TRBV19 and TRBJ2-5, with 11 positions matching TRBD1. Trimming removed 4 bases from V and 5 bases from J; junction bases left unmatched: 12. The CDR3 has 17 residues. CDR1 and CDR2 from the germline V gene are LNHDA and SQIVND (reference sequence). The DNA for the CDR3 is TGTGCCAGTAGTAGGACCCCGGGACAGGGGGAGAGGGAGACCCAGTACTTC. Amino acid sequence: CASSRTPGQGERETQYF.

The V and J genes are TRBV15 and TRBJ1-1; TRBD1 aligns across 8 bases. Germline CDR1 reads LNHNV; CDR2 reads YYDKDF (reference sequence). The CDR3 extends over 11 amino acids. V was pared by 1 base and J by 11 bases, with 0 bases of the junction left unmatched. Written as DNA, the CDR3 is TGTGCCACCAGCAGAGGACAGGGGGCTTTCTTT. Protein sequence: CATSRGQGAFF. Using reference TRBV15 and TRBJ1-1 for the parts outside the CDR3, the full variable domain is DAMVIQNPRYQVTQFGKPVTLSCSQTLNHNVMYWYQQKSSQAPKLLFHYYDKDFNNEADTPDNFQSRRPNTSFCFLDIRSPGLGDTAMYLCATSRGQGAFFGQGTRLTVV.

The V gene is TRBV11-3, the J gene TRBJ2-2; 9 bases are a match to TRBD2. CDR3 length: 16 amino acids. The germline gives CDR1 SGHNT, CDR2 YENEEA. The junction had 6 bases not matched to a gene; V was cut back by 5 bases and J by 2 bases. The CDR3 bases are TGTGCCAGCAGCCCACGACTAGCGGATAACACCGGGGAGCTGTTTTTT. Translated, it gives CASSPRLADNTGELFF.

This rearrangement joins TRBV5-1 to TRBJ1-4; the match to TRBD1 covers 8 bases. The CDR3 extends over 16 amino acids. With V trimmed by 2 bases and J by 3 bases, 6 bases remained unmatched. In germline, CDR1 is SGHRS, CDR2 YFSETQ. Here the CDR3 reads CASSLGQGGSNEKLFF. CDR3 nucleotide sequence: TGCGCCAGCAGCTTAGGACAGGGCGGCTCTAATGAAAAACTGTTTTTT.

The V call is TRBV9, the J call TRBJ2-3; TRBD2 matches at 8 bases. Germline values: CDR1 SGDLS, CDR2 YYNGEE. The trim removed 3 bases at V and 5 bases at J, leaving 8 bases unmatched. The CDR3 runs to 15 residues. The CDR3 reads CASSAFGGARDTQYF. The CDR3 DNA sequence: TGTGCCAGCAGCGCTTTCGGGGGGGCCCGAGATACGCAGTATTTT.

V gene TRBV18 combines with J gene TRBJ1-1, with D tentatively TRBD1 (6 bases). The CDR3 contains 14 residues. Per the germline V gene, CDR1 is KGHSH and CDR2 is LQKENI. V was cut by 4 bases and J by 1 base, with 10 bases left in between. The CDR3 here is CASSQLTGNTEAFF. The DNA of the CDR3 is TGTGCCAGCTCACAACTGACAGGGAACACTGAAGCTTTCTTT. Supplemented by reference TRBV18 and TRBJ1-1, the full variable domain reads NAGVMQNPRHLVRRRGQEARLRCSPMKGHSHVYWYRQLPEEGLKFMVYLQKENIIDESGMPKERFSAEFPKEGPSILRIQQVVRGDSAAYFCASSQLTGNTEAFFGQGTRLTVV.

This clone was recorded a few times. The CDR3 DNA follows: TGTGCCAGCAGCTTGGCGACGGCAGGGCGACGCTACACCTTC. Amino acids: CASSLATAGRRYTF. J is TRBJ1-2 and V is TRBV5-4, with D maybe TRBD1 (5 bases). This CDR3 region has 14 residues. Germline-derived CDR1 and CDR2 are SGHNT and YYREEE (reference sequence). V was clipped by 0 bases and J by 9 bases, with 15 bases between them.

The CDR3: CASSLPPTEYSGEKLFF. The CDR3 coding sequence is TGTGCCAGCAGCTTACCCCCGACAGAATATTCTGGAGAAAAACTGTTTTTT. The J gene is TRBJ1-4, the V gene TRBV7-2, with D possibly TRBD1 on 5 matching bases. This CDR3 has 17 residues. V lost 2 bases to trimming and J lost 8 bases, with 21 bases between them. Germline V gene lookup returns CDR1 SGHTA and CDR2 FQGNSA. Full variable domain (outside the CDR3, taken from reference TRBV7-2 and TRBJ1-4): GAGVSQSPSNKVTEKGKDVELRCDPISGHTALYWYRQSLGQGLEFLIYFQGNSAPDKSGLPSDRFSAERTGGSVSTLTIQRTQQEDSAVYLCASSLPPTEYSGEKLFFGSGTQLSVL.

In its sample, this clone was seen a few times. The chain joins TRBV6-5 to TRBJ2-5; possibly TRBD2 for D (5 bases). Trimming stripped 6 bases from V and 9 bases from J, with 11 bases between. The CDR3 extends over 11 amino acids. The germline CDR1 and CDR2 sequences are MNHEY and SVGAGI. The CDR3 DNA sequence: TGTGCCAGCAGAGATCCCGGGGCCCAGTACTTC. It codes for CASRDPGAQYF.

The chain couples TRBV5-1 to TRBJ2-3; the match to TRBD2 covers 10 bases. V lost 4 bases to trimming and J lost 2 bases; unmatched junction nucleotides: 7. CDR3 length: 16 residues. Per germline, CDR1 SGHRS and CDR2 YFSETQ. The CDR3 DNA follows: TGCGCCAGCAGCATCAGGACTAGCGGAATCACAGATACGCAGTATTTT. Translation: CASSIRTSGITDTQYF.

This clone came up a few times. The chain uses TRBV4-1 and TRBJ1-1; tentative D call: TRBD1 (5 bases). Germline V gene data show CDR1 as MGHRA and CDR2 as YSYEKL. V was shortened by 4 bases and J by 4 bases, with 16 bases between the two germline ends. The CDR3 is 15 residues long. The CDR3 is CASSRGDSIGTEAFF. The DNA for the CDR3 is TGCGCCAGCAGCCGAGGCGACAGTATCGGCACTGAAGCTTTCTTT.

The chain carries TRBV7-9 and TRBJ1-4; possible D gene TRBD1, 5 bases. Germline-derived CDR1 and CDR2 are SEHNR and FQNEAQ (reference sequence). Trimming stripped 2 bases from V and 7 bases from J, with 14 bases between. This CDR3 is built from 15 residues. In DNA form, the CDR3 reads TGTGCCAGCAGCTTATTAAGGCAGGGCGGTGAAAAACTGTTTTTT. It translates to CASSLLRQGGEKLFF.

The gene calls are TRBV2 and TRBJ2-7, with 7 bases matching TRBD1. V dropped 5 bases and J dropped 5; count of bases not matched to a gene: 3. CDR3 length: 12 residues. The germline CDR1 and CDR2 sequences are SNHLY and FYNNEI. The CDR3 bases are TGTGCCAGCAGTATGCAGGGGGACGAGCAGTACTTC. It yields the protein CASSMQGDEQYF.